This record concerns one TCR beta chain sequence. The trim removed 5 bases at V and 0 bases at J, leaving 9 bases unmatched. Germline assignment: CDR1 SQVTM and CDR2 ANQGSEA. The CDR3 consists of 15 residues. This specimen comes from a study of blood T cell repertoires in COVID-19. The table came from immunoSEQ multiplex PCR; TCRdb's copy has only in-frame clones and leaves some out. The sample includes about 57,000 clones, around 92% of them seen just once. V gene TRBV29-1 combines with J gene TRBJ1-2; 7 bases map to TRBD1. The sample consisted of peripheral blood. The TCR originated in a man aged 55-75 years with acute or convalescent COVID-19. CDR3 residues: CSVRTRDRANYGYTF. The CDR3 DNA sequence: TGCAGCGTTCGCACTCGGGACAGAGCTAACTATGGCTACACCTTC.